This is a list of T cell receptor beta chains from one sample in a study of shared clonotypes between healthy human individuals. The assay was immunoSEQ multiplex PCR, and TCRdb's table has in-frame clones only and misses some. The data hold around 2.1 million clones, with about 93% observed a single time. The sample consisted of naive CD8+ T cells from PBMCs. These receptor sequences come from a man between 18 and 35 years old in good health. Some clones in this sample may be carry-over from other donors' samples. Both conserved end residues are part of each CDR3. The order of the fields is CDR3 protein, CDR3 DNA, D gene, clone size, J gene, V gene. D genes are given only for firm matches. A row's size may be missing; if present it is once, few, many or a size class.

CASSASGWGGETYGYTF	TGTGCCAGCAGCGCCTCAGGGTGGGGCGGCGAAACATATGGCTACACCTTC	.	.	TRBJ1-2	TRBV9
CASRGKTGNYEQYF	TGTGCCAGCAGGGGGAAGACAGGGAATTACGAGCAGTACTTC	TRBD1	.	TRBJ2-7	TRBV28
CASSYSTSGNQETQYF	TGTGCCAGCAGTTACTCGACCTCTGGGAACCAAGAGACCCAGTACTTC	.	.	TRBJ2-5	TRBV6-5
CASSFSRDSPYEQYF	TGTGCCAGCAGTTTTTCCCGGGACAGTCCCTACGAGCAGTACTTC	TRBD1	.	TRBJ2-7	TRBV27
CAWKGTLGGYFF	TGTGCCTGGAAAGGGACCCTAGGCGGGTACTTCTTC	.	.	TRBJ2-1	TRBV30
CASSGLHQKRLAGGTGELFF	TGTGCCAGCAGTGGTTTACACCAAAAGAGACTAGCGGGAGGAACCGGGGAGCTGTTTTTT	TRBD2	.	TRBJ2-2	TRBV28
CASSQDQGTGVVDTQYF	TGCGCCAGCAGCCAAGATCAGGGCACAGGGGTTGTGGATACGCAGTATTTT	TRBD1	.	TRBJ2-3	TRBV4-3
CASSTGVGTEAFF	TGTGCCAGCAGTACAGGGGTGGGGACTGAAGCTTTCTTT	TRBD1	.	TRBJ1-1	TRBV6-1
CASSLEASGSSFSLIF	TGTGCCAGCAGCTTAGAGGCTAGCGGGAGTAGTTTTTCATTGATCTTC	TRBD2	once	TRBJ2-1	TRBV7-6
CASSPPEGAYTGELFF	TGTGCCAGCAGCCCCCCGGAGGGTGCCTACACCGGGGAGCTGTTTTTT	.	.	TRBJ2-2	TRBV5-6
CASSVQGSNQPQHF	TGTGCCAGTAGTGTCCAGGGTAGCAATCAGCCCCAGCATTTT	.	.	TRBJ1-5	TRBV19
CASSQGSRDAGTDTQYF	TGTGCCAGCAGCCAAGGGTCCCGGGACGCCGGCACAGATACGCAGTATTTT	.	.	TRBJ2-3	TRBV4-2
CASSPGGSSYEQYF	TGTGCCAGCTCACCAGGCGGGAGCTCCTACGAGCAGTACTTC	TRBD2	.	TRBJ2-7	TRBV18
CAISGTSGRNEQFF	TGTGCCATCAGCGGGACTAGCGGGAGGAATGAGCAGTTCTTC	TRBD2	.	TRBJ2-1	TRBV10-3
CASSIGWGAEQFF	TGTGCCAGTAGTATAGGGTGGGGGGCTGAGCAGTTCTTC	.	.	TRBJ2-1	TRBV19
CASSLEGGSDSNQPQHF	TGCGCCAGCAGCTTAGAAGGAGGCAGCGATAGCAATCAGCCCCAGCATTTT	.	once	TRBJ1-5	TRBV5-1
CASSLRTGGVTEAFF	TGCGCCAGCAGCTTGAGGACAGGGGGCGTCACTGAAGCTTTCTTT	TRBD1	once	TRBJ1-1	TRBV5-1
CSVTAQGLHF	TGCAGCGTTACTGCGCAGGGTTTACATTTT	.	.	TRBJ1-1	TRBV29-1
CASSREGGYNEQFF	TGTGCCAGCTCGCGGGAGGGAGGCTACAATGAGCAGTTCTTC	TRBD2	.	TRBJ2-1	TRBV7-9
CASSIPHSNQPQHF	TGTGCCAGCAGTATCCCCCATAGCAATCAGCCCCAGCATTTT	.	.	TRBJ1-5	TRBV28
CASSPTGVTNTGELFF	TGTGCCAGCAGCCCGACAGGGGTTACGAACACCGGGGAGCTGTTTTTT	TRBD1	.	TRBJ2-2	TRBV7-2
CASSFRGGADQPQHF	TGTGCCAGCAGTTTTCGGGGGGGCGCGGATCAGCCCCAGCATTTT	.	.	TRBJ1-5	TRBV27
CASAGTPPEQYF	TGCGCCAGCGCTGGGACACCGCCCGAGCAGTACTTC	.	.	TRBJ2-7	TRBV5-1
CASSVEMAGGLSEQYF	TGTGCCAGCAGCGTAGAAATGGCAGGGGGACTGTCAGAGCAGTACTTC	.	.	TRBJ2-7	TRBV9
CASTKGQGYNEQFF	TGTGCCAGCACGAAGGGACAGGGGTACAATGAGCAGTTCTTC	TRBD1	.	TRBJ2-1	TRBV2
CASSSNRARPYGYTF	TGTGCCAGCAGCTCAAACCGGGCCCGGCCCTATGGCTACACCTTC	.	.	TRBJ1-2	TRBV7-2
CASSDGDNYSNQPQHF	TGTGCCAGCAGTGATGGAGACAATTATAGCAATCAGCCCCAGCATTTT	.	.	TRBJ1-5	TRBV2